This is a list of T cell receptor beta chains from one sample in a study of PD-1 blockade in classical Hodgkin lymphoma. Profiling relied on immunoSEQ multiplex PCR, and the TCRdb table lists in-frame clones only, not all of them. Altogether 13,000 or so clones are present, around 85% being singletons, with the ten largest covering 20% to 30%. Sequencing was performed on peripheral blood mononuclear cells (PBMCs), taken at baseline. All receptors come from a human donor with classical Hodgkin lymphoma. CDR3s include the opening cysteine and the closing phenylalanine or tryptophan. D genes are given only for firm matches. Size tells how often a clone was seen (once, few, many) or the class of an expanded clone, and some rows leave it out.

V	size	J	D	CDR3	DNA
TRBV5-1	.	TRBJ2-5	.	CASSLDSWETQYF	TGCGCCAGCAGTCTTGACAGTTGGGAGACCCAGTACTTC
TRBV2	.	TRBJ2-3	TRBD2	CASLRLAGGDTQYF	TGTGCCAGCTTACGACTAGCGGGAGGGGATACGCAGTATTTT
TRBV28	.	TRBJ2-7	.	CASRFTGTYEQYF	TGTGCCAGCAGATTCACGGGCACCTACGAGCAGTACTTC
TRBV28	few	TRBJ1-2	.	CASSFRGLGGYTF	TGTGCCAGCAGCTTTAGGGGACTTGGGGGCTACACCTTC
TRBV28	.	TRBJ1-5	TRBD1	CASTEGQSDRPQHF	TGTGCCAGCACCGAGGGACAGTCGGATCGGCCCCAGCATTTT
TRBV10-3	.	TRBJ2-7	.	CAISQTAGLEQYF	TGTGCCATCAGTCAAACTGCCGGTCTCGAGCAGTACTTC
TRBV6-6	.	TRBJ2-5	TRBD2	CASSGTTSGRAETQYF	TGTGCCAGCAGTGGAACGACTAGCGGGAGGGCTGAGACCCAGTACTTC
TRBV29-1	.	TRBJ1-1	.	CSVESGFVNTEAFF	TGCAGCGTTGAATCGGGGTTTGTGAACACTGAAGCTTTCTTT
TRBV28	.	TRBJ2-2	.	CATDPGGRQRDTRTNTGELFF	TGTGCCACCGACCCCGGCGGGCGACAGAGGGACACCAGAACGAACACCGGGGAGCTGTTTTTT
TRBV10-3	.	TRBJ1-2	.	CAISDPRRGKYGYTF	TGTGCCATCAGTGACCCGCGGAGGGGGAAGTATGGCTACACCTTC
TRBV5-6	.	TRBJ1-3	.	CASSFGHPGNTIYF	TGTGCCAGCAGTTTCGGACACCCTGGGAACACCATATATTTT
TRBV19	.	TRBJ1-3	TRBD1	CASSRTGSSGNTIYF	TGTGCCAGTAGTAGGACAGGGAGCTCTGGAAACACCATATATTTT
TRBV5-1	.	TRBJ2-3	TRBD1	CASRSTGVEDTQYF	TGCGCCAGCAGATCGACAGGGGTTGAAGATACGCAGTATTTT
TRBV10-1	.	TRBJ1-4	.	CASSEQGFREKLFF	TGCGCCAGCAGTGAGCAGGGGTTTAGAGAAAAACTGTTTTTT
TRBV10-2	.	TRBJ1-1	.	CAAIGDPNTEAFF	TGCGCCGCGATCGGGGACCCGAACACTGAAGCTTTCTTT
TRBV4-1	.	TRBJ2-5	.	CASSQGGQETQYF	TGCGCCAGCAGCCAAGGAGGACAAGAGACCCAGTACTTC
TRBV19	once	TRBJ2-6	TRBD2	CASSKLAGESGANVLTF	TGTGCCAGTAGTAAACTAGCGGGAGAATCTGGGGCCAACGTCCTGACTTTC
TRBV29-1	.	TRBJ2-3	.	CSVVGRGPDTQYF	TGCAGCGTTGTTGGGAGGGGGCCAGATACGCAGTATTTT
TRBV10-3	.	TRBJ2-7	.	CAISPTGPTYEQYF	TGTGCCATCAGCCCAACGGGGCCAACCTACGAGCAGTACTTC
TRBV2	.	TRBJ2-1	.	CASSVDPLPGQENLFYNEQFF	TGTGCCAGCAGCGTAGACCCCCTCCCAGGGCAGGAAAATCTTTTCTACAATGAGCAGTTCTTC
TRBV5-1	.	TRBJ1-5	.	CASSLEGDRPQHF	TGCGCCAGCAGCTTGGAGGGAGACAGGCCCCAGCATTTT
TRBV4-2	.	TRBJ1-4	.	CASSQDGKVTSYEKLFF	TGTGCCAGCAGCCAAGATGGGAAGGTAACGAGTTATGAAAAACTGTTTTTT
TRBV6-6	.	TRBJ1-6	.	CASGPEILDNSPLHF	TGTGCCAGCGGGCCGGAAATACTCGATAATTCACCCCTCCACTTT
TRBV28	hyperexpanded	TRBJ1-2	TRBD1	CASSPQSWTGGSGYTF	TGTGCCAGCAGTCCCCAGAGTTGGACAGGGGGCTCAGGCTACACCTTC
TRBV5-4	.	TRBJ2-7	TRBD2	CASSPTASGKGEQYF	TGTGCCAGCAGCCCCACTGCTAGCGGGAAGGGCGAGCAGTACTTC
TRBV5-8	.	TRBJ1-1	TRBD1	CASSSQGADTEAFF	TGTGCCAGCAGCTCACAGGGGGCTGACACTGAAGCTTTCTTT
TRBV15	.	TRBJ2-3	TRBD2	CATSSSGISTDTQYF	TGTGCCACCAGCAGTAGCGGGATTAGCACAGATACGCAGTATTTT
TRBV18	.	TRBJ1-1	.	CASSSLTRNTEAFF	TGTGCCAGCTCATCTTTGACACGGAACACTGAAGCTTTCTTT
TRBV2	.	TRBJ2-7	.	CATSWGTPGPYEQYF	TGTGCCACTTCATGGGGGACCCCTGGTCCCTACGAGCAGTACTTC
TRBV7-9	.	TRBJ2-6	.	CASSLAALSSGANVLTF	TGTGCCAGCAGCTTGGCAGCACTAAGCTCTGGGGCCAACGTCCTGACTTTC
TRBV10-2	.	TRBJ2-7	.	CASCRTRGEQYF	TGCGCCAGCTGCAGGACTCGGGGCGAGCAGTACTTC
TRBV5-6	.	TRBJ2-7	.	CASSLKRGYEQYF	TGTGCCAGCAGCTTGAAAAGGGGATACGAGCAGTACTTC
TRBV29-1	.	TRBJ2-7	.	CSVEDPTDYEQYF	TGCAGCGTTGAAGATCCGACAGACTACGAGCAGTACTTC
TRBV25-1	few	TRBJ1-1	TRBD1	CASRKTGGIGTEAFF	TGTGCCAGCAGAAAGACAGGGGGTATCGGGACTGAAGCTTTCTTT
TRBV28	.	TRBJ2-1	.	CASSLGYGQFF	TGTGCCAGCAGTTTGGGGTACGGGCAGTTCTTC
TRBV7-9	few	TRBJ2-5	.	CASSPGVSQETQYF	TGTGCCAGCAGCCCCGGGGTTAGTCAAGAGACCCAGTACTTC
TRBV7-8	.	TRBJ1-5	.	CASSPFKLLPNQPQHF	TGTGCCAGCAGCCCCTTCAAGTTACTTCCCAATCAGCCCCAGCATTTT
TRBV7-8	.	TRBJ2-7	TRBD1	CASSLDPGQLLHEQYF	TGTGCCAGCAGCTTAGATCCGGGACAGCTTCTGCACGAGCAGTACTTC
TRBV10-3	.	TRBJ2-3	.	CAISVVGLRQGTDTQYF	TGTGCCATCAGCGTAGTGGGGTTGAGACAGGGCACAGATACGCAGTATTTT
TRBV15	.	TRBJ2-2	TRBD1	CATSRVAGGFGELFF	TGTGCCACCAGCAGAGTAGCAGGGGGATTCGGGGAGCTGTTTTTT
TRBV5-1	.	TRBJ2-1	TRBD2	CASRAREGLYNEQFF	TGCGCCAGCAGAGCGCGGGAGGGCCTATACAATGAGCAGTTCTTC
TRBV30	.	TRBJ2-5	TRBD1	CAWSLRTGGQETQYF	TGTGCCTGGAGTCTACGGACAGGGGGCCAAGAGACCCAGTACTTC
TRBV15	few	TRBJ2-5	.	CATSRVRGAGKQETQYF	TGTGCCACCAGCAGAGTTCGGGGGGCAGGGAAACAAGAGACCCAGTACTTC
TRBV2	.	TRBJ2-7	.	CASRDPTGYEQYF	TGTGCCAGCAGAGACCCTACGGGCTACGAGCAGTACTTC
TRBV11-2	.	TRBJ2-5	TRBD1	CASRPTGANQETQYF	TGTGCCAGCAGACCGACAGGGGCAAACCAAGAGACCCAGTACTTC
TRBV7-8	.	TRBJ2-5	.	CASSPVGRQETQYF	TGTGCCAGCAGCCCCGTCGGGCGCCAAGAGACCCAGTACTTC
TRBV6-6	.	TRBJ2-5	TRBD2	CASSPGLAGEWETQYF	TGTGCCAGCAGTCCGGGACTAGCGGGAGAATGGGAGACCCAGTACTTC
TRBV11-3	.	TRBJ2-5	.	CASSSEHQETQYF	TGTGCCAGCAGCTCTGAACACCAAGAGACCCAGTACTTC
TRBV6-6	.	TRBJ1-4	TRBD1	CASSWGTGWDGKLFF	TGTGCCAGCAGTTGGGGGACAGGGTGGGATGGAAAACTGTTTTTT
TRBV28	.	TRBJ2-3	TRBD2	CASSLRWTSGPEEDTQYF	TGTGCCAGCAGTTTACGCTGGACTAGCGGTCCCGAAGAGGATACGCAGTATTTT
TRBV23-1	.	TRBJ2-3	TRBD1	CASSQLTGTGPTDTQYF	TGCGCCAGCAGTCAACTCACCGGGACAGGGCCAACAGATACGCAGTATTTT
TRBV10-3	.	TRBJ2-5	TRBD2	CAISASGTQETQYF	TGTGCCATCTCGGCTAGCGGGACTCAAGAGACCCAGTACTTC
TRBV6-5	.	TRBJ1-2	.	CASSYSGGNYGYTF	TGTGCCAGCAGTTACTCAGGGGGGAACTATGGCTACACCTTC
TRBV5-4	.	TRBJ2-1	TRBD2	CASSQPTSRNNEQFF	TGTGCCAGCAGCCAGCCGACTAGCAGAAACAATGAGCAGTTCTTC
TRBV19	once	TRBJ1-2	.	CASKWESDYGYTF	TGTGCCAGTAAATGGGAGTCAGACTATGGCTACACCTTC